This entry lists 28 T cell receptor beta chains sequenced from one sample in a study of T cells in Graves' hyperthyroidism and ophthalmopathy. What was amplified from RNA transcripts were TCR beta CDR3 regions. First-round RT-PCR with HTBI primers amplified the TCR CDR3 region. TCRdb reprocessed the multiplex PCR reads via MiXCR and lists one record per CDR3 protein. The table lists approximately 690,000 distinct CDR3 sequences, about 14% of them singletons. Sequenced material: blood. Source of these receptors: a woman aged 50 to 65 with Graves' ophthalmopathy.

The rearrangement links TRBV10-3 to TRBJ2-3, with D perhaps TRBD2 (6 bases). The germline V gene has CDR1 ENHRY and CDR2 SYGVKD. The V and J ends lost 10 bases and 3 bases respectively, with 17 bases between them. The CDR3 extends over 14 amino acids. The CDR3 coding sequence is TGTGCCACGAAACCGGGACTGGTTACAGATACGCAGTATTTT. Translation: CATKPGLVTDTQYF.

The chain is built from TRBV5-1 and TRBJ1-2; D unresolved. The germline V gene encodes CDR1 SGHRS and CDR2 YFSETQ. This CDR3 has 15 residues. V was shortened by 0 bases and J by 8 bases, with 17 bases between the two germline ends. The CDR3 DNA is TGCGCCAGCAGCTTGGATATGCTCTCAGTATTCGGCTACACCTTC. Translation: CASSLDMLSVFGYTF.

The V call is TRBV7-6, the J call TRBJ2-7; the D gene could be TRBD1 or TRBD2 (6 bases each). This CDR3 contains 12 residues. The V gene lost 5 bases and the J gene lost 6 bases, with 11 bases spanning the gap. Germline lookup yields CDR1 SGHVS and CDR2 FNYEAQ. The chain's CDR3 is CASSPEGGEQYF. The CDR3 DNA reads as TGTGCCAGCAGCCCGGAGGGGGGCGAGCAGTACTTC.

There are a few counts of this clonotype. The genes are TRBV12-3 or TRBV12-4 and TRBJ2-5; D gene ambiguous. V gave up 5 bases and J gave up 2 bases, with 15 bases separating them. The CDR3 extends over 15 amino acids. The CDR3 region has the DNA TGTGCCAGCAGTCATTACAGCTTACAACAAGAGACCCAGTACTTC. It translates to CASSHYSLQQETQYF.

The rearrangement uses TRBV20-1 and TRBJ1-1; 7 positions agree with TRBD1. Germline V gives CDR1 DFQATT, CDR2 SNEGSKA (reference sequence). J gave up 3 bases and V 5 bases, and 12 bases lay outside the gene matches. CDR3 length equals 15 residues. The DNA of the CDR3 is TGCAGTGCTGGATCCTACAGGGGAGAGGACACTGAAGCTTTCTTT. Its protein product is CSAGSYRGEDTEAFF.

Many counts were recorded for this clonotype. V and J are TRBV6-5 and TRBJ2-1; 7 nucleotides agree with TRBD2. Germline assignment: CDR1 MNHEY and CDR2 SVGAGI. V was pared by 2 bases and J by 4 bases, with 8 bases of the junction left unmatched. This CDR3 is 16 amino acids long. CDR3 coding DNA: TGTGCCAGCAGTTACGGGTTGGGACTACAGTACAATGAGCAGTTCTTC. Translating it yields CASSYGLGLQYNEQFF.

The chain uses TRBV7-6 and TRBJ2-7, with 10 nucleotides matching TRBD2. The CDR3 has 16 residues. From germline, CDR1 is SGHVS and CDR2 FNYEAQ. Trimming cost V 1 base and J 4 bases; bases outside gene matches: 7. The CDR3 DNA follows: TGTGCCAGCAGCTTAGGCGGACTAGCGGCAATATACGAGCAGTACTTC. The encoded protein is CASSLGGLAAIYEQYF.

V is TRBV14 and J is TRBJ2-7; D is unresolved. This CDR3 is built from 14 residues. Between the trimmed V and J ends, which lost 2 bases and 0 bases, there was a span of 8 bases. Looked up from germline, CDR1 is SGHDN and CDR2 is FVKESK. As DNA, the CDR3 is TGTGCCAGCAGCCAAAGGCCAGGCTCCTACGAGCAGTACTTC. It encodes CASSQRPGSYEQYF.

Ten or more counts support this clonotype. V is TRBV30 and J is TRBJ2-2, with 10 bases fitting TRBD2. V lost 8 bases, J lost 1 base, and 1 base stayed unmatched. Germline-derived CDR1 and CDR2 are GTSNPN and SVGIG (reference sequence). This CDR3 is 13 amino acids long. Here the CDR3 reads CAGTSENTGELFF. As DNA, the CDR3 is TGTGCCGGGACTAGCGAGAACACCGGGGAGCTGTTTTTT.

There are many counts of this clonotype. CDR3 loop: CASSSMRVGEAFF. The DNA of the CDR3 is TGTGCCAGCAGCTCGATGCGGGTGGGGGAAGCTTTCTTT. V and J are TRBV7-9 and TRBJ1-1; unclear D gene. The CDR3 extends over 13 amino acids. Trimming shortened V by 4 bases and J by 8 bases, and 14 bases separated the two germline ends. Germline values: CDR1 SEHNR, CDR2 FQNEAQ (reference sequence).

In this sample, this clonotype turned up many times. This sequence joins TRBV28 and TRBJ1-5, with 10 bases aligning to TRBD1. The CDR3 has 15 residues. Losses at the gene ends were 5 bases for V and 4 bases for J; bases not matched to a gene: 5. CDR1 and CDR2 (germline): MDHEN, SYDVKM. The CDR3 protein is CASSLDRGQNQPQHF. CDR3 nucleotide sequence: TGTGCCAGCAGTCTAGACAGGGGGCAGAATCAGCCCCAGCATTTT.

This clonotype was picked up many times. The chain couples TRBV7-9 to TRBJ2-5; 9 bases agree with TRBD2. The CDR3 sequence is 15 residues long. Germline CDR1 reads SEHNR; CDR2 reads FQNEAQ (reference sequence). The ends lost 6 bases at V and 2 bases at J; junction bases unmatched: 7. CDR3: CASSHSGREQETQYF. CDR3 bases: TGTGCCAGCAGTCATAGCGGGAGAGAGCAAGAGACCCAGTACTTC.

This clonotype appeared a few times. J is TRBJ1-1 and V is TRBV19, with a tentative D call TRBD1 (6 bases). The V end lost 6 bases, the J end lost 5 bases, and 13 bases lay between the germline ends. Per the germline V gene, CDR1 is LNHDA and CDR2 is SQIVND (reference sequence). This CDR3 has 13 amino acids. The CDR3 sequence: CASRDSRRTEAFF. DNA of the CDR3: TGTGCCAGTAGGGACAGCAGGAGGACTGAAGCTTTCTTT. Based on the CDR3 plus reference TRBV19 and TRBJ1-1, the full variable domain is DGGITQSPKYLFRKEGQNVTLSCEQNLNHDAMYWYRQDPGQGLRLIYYSQIVNDFQKGDIAEGYSVSREKKESFPLTVTSAQKNPTAFYLCASRDSRRTEAFFGQGTRLTVV.

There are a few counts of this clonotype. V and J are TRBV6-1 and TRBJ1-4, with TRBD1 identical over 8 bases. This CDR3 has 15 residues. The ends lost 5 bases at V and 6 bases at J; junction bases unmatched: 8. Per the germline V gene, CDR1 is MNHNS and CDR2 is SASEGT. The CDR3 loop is CASSSDRGGDEKLFF. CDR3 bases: TGTGCCAGCAGTTCCGACAGGGGTGGTGATGAAAAACTGTTTTTT.

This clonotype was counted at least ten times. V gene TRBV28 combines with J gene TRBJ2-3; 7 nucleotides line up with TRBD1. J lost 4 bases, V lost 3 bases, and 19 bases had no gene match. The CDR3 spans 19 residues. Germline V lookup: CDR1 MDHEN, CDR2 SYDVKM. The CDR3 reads CASSFPPDTTGWSADTQYF. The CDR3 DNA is TGTGCCAGCAGTTTCCCCCCAGACACGACAGGGTGGTCGGCAGATACGCAGTATTTT.

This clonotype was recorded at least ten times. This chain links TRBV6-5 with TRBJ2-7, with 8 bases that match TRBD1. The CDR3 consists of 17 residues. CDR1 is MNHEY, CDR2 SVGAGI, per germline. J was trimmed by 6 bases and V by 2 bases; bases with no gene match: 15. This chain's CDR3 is CASSYPPTGGPGREQYF. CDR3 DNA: TGTGCCAGCAGTTACCCACCAACAGGGGGACCTGGTCGCGAGCAGTACTTC.

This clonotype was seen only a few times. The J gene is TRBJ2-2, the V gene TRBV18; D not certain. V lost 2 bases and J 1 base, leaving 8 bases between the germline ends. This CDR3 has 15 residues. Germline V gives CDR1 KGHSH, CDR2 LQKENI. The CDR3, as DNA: TGTGCCAGCTCACCAGTAGGAAAGAACACCGGGGAGCTGTTTTTT. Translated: CASSPVGKNTGELFF.

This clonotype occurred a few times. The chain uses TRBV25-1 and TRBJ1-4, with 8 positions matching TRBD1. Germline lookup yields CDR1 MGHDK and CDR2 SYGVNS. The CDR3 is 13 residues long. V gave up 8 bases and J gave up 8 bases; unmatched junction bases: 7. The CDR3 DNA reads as TGTGCCAGCGTAGACAGGGGAGAGGAAAAACTGTTTTTT. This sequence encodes CASVDRGEEKLFF.

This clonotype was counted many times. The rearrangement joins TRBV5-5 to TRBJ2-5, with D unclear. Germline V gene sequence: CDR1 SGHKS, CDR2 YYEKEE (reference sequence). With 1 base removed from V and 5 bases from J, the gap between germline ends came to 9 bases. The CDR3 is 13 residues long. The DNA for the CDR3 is TGTGCCAGCAGCTTGCTGACTGTTGAGACCCAGTACTTC. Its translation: CASSLLTVETQYF.

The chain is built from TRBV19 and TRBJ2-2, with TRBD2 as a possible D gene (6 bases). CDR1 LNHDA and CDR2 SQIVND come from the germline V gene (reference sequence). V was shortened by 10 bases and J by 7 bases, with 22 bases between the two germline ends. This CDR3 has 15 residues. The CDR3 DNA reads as TGTGCCACCTCCGCCGGGACCCCCGGGAGCGGGGAGCTGTTTTTT. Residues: CATSAGTPGSGELFF.

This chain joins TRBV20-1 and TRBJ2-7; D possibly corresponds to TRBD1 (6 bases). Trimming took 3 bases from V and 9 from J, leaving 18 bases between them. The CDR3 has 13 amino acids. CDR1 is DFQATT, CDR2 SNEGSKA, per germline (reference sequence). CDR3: CSASTSGTSGQYF. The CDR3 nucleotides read TGCAGTGCTAGCACGTCCGGGACATCGGGGCAGTACTTC.

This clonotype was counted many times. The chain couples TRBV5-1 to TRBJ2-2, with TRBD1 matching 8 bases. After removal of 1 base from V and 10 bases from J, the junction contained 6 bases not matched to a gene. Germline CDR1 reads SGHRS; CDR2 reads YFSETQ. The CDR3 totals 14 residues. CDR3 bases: TGCGCCAGCAGCTTGAACGGACAGGGCGAGGAGCTGTTTTTT. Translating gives CASSLNGQGEELFF.

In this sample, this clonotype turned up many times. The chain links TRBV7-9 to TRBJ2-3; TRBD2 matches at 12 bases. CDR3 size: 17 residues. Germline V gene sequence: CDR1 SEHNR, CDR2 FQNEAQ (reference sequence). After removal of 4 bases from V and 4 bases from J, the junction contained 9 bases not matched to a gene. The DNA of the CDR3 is TGTGCCAGCAGCTCCCCTCGACTAGCGGGAGAACCAGATACGCAGTATTTT. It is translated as CASSSPRLAGEPDTQYF.

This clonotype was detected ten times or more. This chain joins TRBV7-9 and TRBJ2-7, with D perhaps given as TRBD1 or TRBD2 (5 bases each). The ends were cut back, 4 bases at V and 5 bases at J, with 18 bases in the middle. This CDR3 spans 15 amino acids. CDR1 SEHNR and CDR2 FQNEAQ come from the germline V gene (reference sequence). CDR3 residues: CASSSRDGPSDEQYF. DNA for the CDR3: TGTGCCAGCAGCTCCCGGGACGGACCTTCGGACGAGCAGTACTTC.

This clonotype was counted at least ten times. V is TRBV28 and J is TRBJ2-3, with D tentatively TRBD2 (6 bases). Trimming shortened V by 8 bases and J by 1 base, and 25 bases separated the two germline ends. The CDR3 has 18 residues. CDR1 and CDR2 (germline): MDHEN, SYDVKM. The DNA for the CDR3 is TGTGCCAGCGACTACAACCTCGGGCTATCGGGGGGCACAGATACGCAGTATTTT. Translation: CASDYNLGLSGGTDTQYF.

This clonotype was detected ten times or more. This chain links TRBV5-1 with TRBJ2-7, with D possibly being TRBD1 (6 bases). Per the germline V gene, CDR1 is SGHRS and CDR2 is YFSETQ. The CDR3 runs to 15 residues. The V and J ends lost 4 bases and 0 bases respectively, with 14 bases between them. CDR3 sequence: CASSGTGTSSYEQYF. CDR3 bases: TGCGCCAGCAGCGGTACCGGGACATCCTCCTACGAGCAGTACTTC.

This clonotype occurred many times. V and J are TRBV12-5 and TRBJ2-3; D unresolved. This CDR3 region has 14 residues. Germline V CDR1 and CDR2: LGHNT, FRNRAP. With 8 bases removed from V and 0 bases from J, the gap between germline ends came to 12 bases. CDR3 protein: CASRVPASTDTQYF. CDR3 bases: TGTGCTAGTAGGGTCCCCGCTAGCACAGATACGCAGTATTTT.

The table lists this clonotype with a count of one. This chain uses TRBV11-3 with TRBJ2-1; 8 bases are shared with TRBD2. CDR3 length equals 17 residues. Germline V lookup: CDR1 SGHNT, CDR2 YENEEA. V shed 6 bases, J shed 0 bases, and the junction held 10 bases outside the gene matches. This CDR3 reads CASRITSGGSSYNEQFF. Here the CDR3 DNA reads TGTGCCAGCAGGATAACTAGCGGAGGGTCCTCCTACAATGAGCAGTTCTTC.